Listed below are T cell receptor beta chains from one sample, sequenced in a study of T cell responses to AZD1222 COVID-19 vaccine. The repertoire was sequenced with immunoSEQ multiplex PCR; TCRdb's copy has only in-frame clones and lacks some. The data show about 130,000 clones, approximately 90% seen once. The sample here was peripheral blood, taken on day 0 of AZD1222 vaccination. The origin of the receptors is an adult in good health. Each CDR3 is given with its conserved first and last residue.

v_gene	j_gene	CDR3aa
TRBV6-6	TRBJ1-3	CASSRSGTGPYGNTIYF
TRBV25-1	TRBJ2-3	CASSPLGQGAFSDTQYF
TRBV10-3	TRBJ1-4	CATQGASTNEKLFF
TRBV27	TRBJ1-2	CASRGQGAEGYTF
TRBV21-1	TRBJ1-1	CASSKVVGSTEAFF
TRBV28	TRBJ2-7	CASSLLIPPYEQYF
TRBV9	TRBJ1-3	CASSVVGSSGNTIYF
TRBV9	TRBJ1-4	CASSVGADNEKLFF
TRBV7-9	TRBJ2-7	CASTPEGQGRHEQYF
TRBV5-4	TRBJ2-7	CASSLGSGYEQYF
TRBV5-1	TRBJ2-3	CASRGGTDTDTQYF
TRBV29-1	TRBJ2-7	CSVEGGRDRGYEQYF
TRBV7-2	TRBJ1-2	CASTPRALNYGYTF
TRBV5-1	TRBJ1-1	CASSLATGTEAFF
TRBV9	TRBJ2-3	CASSARTSGVWSDTQYF
TRBV18	TRBJ1-2	CASSSGQGGFYGYTF
TRBV7-8	TRBJ1-2	CASSLQPPSGYTF
TRBV5-5	TRBJ1-5	CASSDLLSNQPQHF
TRBV28	TRBJ1-5	CASSTHLGIQADQPQHF
TRBV5-1	TRBJ1-1	CASSFTGTGLNTEAFF